The 16 T cell receptor beta chains below were found in one sample sequenced in a study of T-cell memory formation after mild COVID-19. Via MiXCR, TCRdb re-called the 5' RACE reads, giving one row per CDR3 protein. The sample holds 550,000 to 700,000 distinct CDR3 sequences, about a sixth seen once. Sequencing was done on a sample of PBMCs or a T cell subset sorted from them (not recorded which). These TCRs come from an adult woman who had mild COVID-19 (a few samples of this study predate the infection). Cell type and time point are not known.

The sample holds a few counts of this clonotype. CDR3 sequence: CASSLARRGTEQYF. The CDR3 DNA reads TGTGCCAGCAGCTTAGCTCGGCGGGGAACCGAGCAGTACTTC. The gene calls are TRBV7-2 and TRBJ2-7; a weak D match, TRBD2 (6 bases). This CDR3 comprises 14 residues. The V and J ends lost 0 bases and 6 bases respectively, with 12 bases between them. Germline V gene sequence: CDR1 SGHTA, CDR2 FQGNSA.

The sample holds a few counts of this clonotype. V gene TRBV12-3 or TRBV12-4 combines with J gene TRBJ2-2; D remains ambiguous. The CDR3 contains 13 residues. Trimming cost V 5 bases and J 8 bases, with 12 bases left between them. The CDR3 nucleotides read TGTGCCAGCAGTCCGAGACCCGGGGGGGAGCTGTTTTTT. The encoded protein is CASSPRPGGELFF.

The DNA of the CDR3 is TGTGCCAGCAGCGTGGGTGTAGAAGAGACCCAGTACTTC. Its protein is CASSVGVEETQYF. The V and J genes are TRBV7-3 and TRBJ2-5; D gene uncertain. The V gene lost 5 bases and the J gene lost 3 bases, with 10 bases spanning the gap. Germline V gene lookup returns CDR1 SGHTA and CDR2 FQGTGA. This CDR3 has 13 amino acids.

The gene calls are TRBV20-1 and TRBJ1-2, with 9 bases lining up with TRBD1. CDR1 and CDR2 from the germline V gene are DFQATT and SNEGSKA (reference sequence). CDR3 length: 13 amino acids. The CDR3 sequence is CTAEPGQGYGYTF. The DNA of the CDR3 is TGCACAGCAGAACCGGGACAGGGTTACGGCTACACCTTC.

This clonotype appeared a few times. The chain recombines TRBV7-9 with TRBJ2-7; D not certain. The CDR3 is 15 residues long. Germline V gene data show CDR1 as SEHNR and CDR2 as FQNEAQ (reference sequence). The V gene lost 2 bases and the J gene lost 2 bases, with 13 bases spanning the gap. The CDR3 bases are TGTGCCAGCAGCTTAACTCCAAGGTCTACCTACGAGCAGTACTTC. It encodes CASSLTPRSTYEQYF. Full variable domain (rest looked up from reference TRBV7-9 and TRBJ2-7): DTGVSQNPRHKITKRGQNVTFRCDPISEHNRLYWYRQTLGQGPEFLTYFQNEAQLEKSRLLSDRFSAERPKGSFSTLEIQRTEQGDSAMYLCASSLTPRSTYEQYFGPGTRLTVT.

This clonotype was seen a handful of times. V and J are TRBV15 and TRBJ1-5, with 7 nucleotides matching TRBD1. CDR1 is LNHNV, CDR2 YYDKDF, per germline (reference sequence). J gave up 3 bases and V 3 bases, and 11 bases lay outside the gene matches. This CDR3 spans 17 amino acids. The CDR3 reads CATSRPTPGTANQPQHF. The CDR3, as DNA: TGTGCCACCAGCAGGCCCACCCCCGGGACAGCCAATCAGCCCCAGCATTTT. The whole variable domain, remainder taken from reference TRBV15 and TRBJ1-5, is DAMVIQNPRYQVTQFGKPVTLSCSQTLNHNVMYWYQQKSSQAPKLLFHYYDKDFNNEADTPDNFQSRRPNTSFCFLDIRSPGLGDTAMYLCATSRPTPGTANQPQHFGDGTRLSIL.

The sample holds many counts of this clonotype. This chain connects TRBV5-4 to TRBJ2-7, with 9 bases fitting TRBD2. Per the germline V gene, CDR1 is SGHNT and CDR2 is YYREEE (reference sequence). This CDR3 spans 15 amino acids. V dropped 5 bases and J dropped 3; count of bases not matched to a gene: 9. CDR3 amino acids: CASSSGLAGNYEQYF. CDR3 in DNA: TGTGCCAGCAGTTCGGGACTAGCCGGGAACTACGAGCAGTACTTC. The full variable domain, in which reference TRBV5-4 and TRBJ2-7 provide the parts outside the CDR3, is ETGVTQSPTHLIKTRGQQVTLRCSSQSGHNTVSWYQQALGQGPQFIFQYYREEENGRGNFPPRFSGLQFPNYSSELNVNALELDDSALYLCASSSGLAGNYEQYFGPGTRLTVT.

The rearrangement joins TRBV5-1 to TRBJ2-3; D ambiguous. Trimming removed 4 bases at V and 2 bases at J, with 11 bases between. Germline values: CDR1 SGHRS, CDR2 YFSETQ. This CDR3 contains 14 residues. The CDR3 DNA sequence: TGCGCCAGCAGCCTTATGGATAACACAGATACGCAGTATTTT. Translation gives CASSLMDNTDTQYF.

This clonotype was recorded a few times. The J gene is TRBJ1-4, the V gene TRBV7-2; D perhaps matches TRBD1 (6 bases). The V gene lost 3 bases and the J gene lost 8 bases, with 10 bases spanning the gap. CDR3 length equals 13 residues. Germline CDR1 and CDR2: SGHTA and FQGNSA. CDR3 sequence: CASSLGGREKLFF. CDR3 bases: TGTGCCAGCAGCTTGGGGGGGCGCGAAAAACTGTTTTTT. The whole variable domain, remainder taken from reference TRBV7-2 and TRBJ1-4, is GAGVSQSPSNKVTEKGKDVELRCDPISGHTALYWYRQSLGQGLEFLIYFQGNSAPDKSGLPSDRFSAERTGGSVSTLTIQRTQQEDSAVYLCASSLGGREKLFFGSGTQLSVL.

The rearrangement links TRBV7-2 to TRBJ2-3, with 11 bases that match TRBD2. V lost 3 bases, J lost 6 bases, and 11 bases stayed unmatched. Germline-derived CDR1 and CDR2 are SGHTA and FQGNSA. The CDR3 runs 17 residues. CDR3 loop: CASSFIGGTSGTDTQYF. The CDR3 DNA reads TGTGCCAGCAGCTTCATAGGGGGGACTAGCGGTACGGATACGCAGTATTTT.

The V call is TRBV6-2 or TRBV6-3, the J call TRBJ1-2; unclear D gene. The CDR3 has 14 residues. Germline-derived CDR1 and CDR2 are MNHEY and SVGEGT. Between the trimmed V and J ends, which lost 4 bases and 8 bases, there was a span of 17 bases. The CDR3 loop reads CASSSGPSGGGYTF. The CDR3 coding sequence is TGTGCCAGCAGTTCCGGGCCCTCCGGCGGGGGCTACACCTTC.

J is TRBJ2-2 and V is TRBV18; D remains unclear. Deletions cut 3 bases from V and 1 base from J, with 24 bases between. The CDR3 contains 20 residues. The germline CDR1 and CDR2 sequences are KGHSH and LQKENI. Written as DNA, the CDR3 is TGTGCCAGCTCACCTAAAGAAATTTTTAGACAAGTACTGAACACCGGGGAGCTGTTTTTT. Translating gives CASSPKEIFRQVLNTGELFF.

The CDR3 nucleotides read TGCGCCAGCAGCGAGGACACCGATCAGCCCCAGCATTTT. Residues: CASSEDTDQPQHF. The chain links TRBV5-1 to TRBJ1-5, with D tentatively TRBD1 (5 bases). Looked up from germline, CDR1 is SGHRS and CDR2 is YFSETQ. CDR3 size: 13 residues. V was pared by 4 bases and J by 5 bases, with 10 bases between.

A few counts support this clonotype. The rearrangement joins TRBV2 to TRBJ2-5; D may be TRBD1 or TRBD2 (6 bases each). The germline V gene encodes CDR1 SNHLY and CDR2 FYNNEI. The CDR3 has 13 amino acids. V was pared by 8 bases and J by 5 bases, with 15 bases between. The CDR3 loop reads CASSRGRLETQYF. CDR3 nucleotides: TGTGCCAGCTCTCGGGGGCGCCTGGAGACCCAGTACTTC. Full variable domain (outside the CDR3, taken from reference TRBV2 and TRBJ2-5): EPEVTQTPSHQVTQMGQEVILRCVPISNHLYFYWYRQILGQKVEFLVSFYNNEISEKSEIFDDQFSVERPDGSNFTLKIRSTKLEDSAMYFCASSRGRLETQYFGPGTRLLVL.

V gene TRBV12-5 combines with J gene TRBJ1-5; possibly TRBD1 for D (6 bases). Germline V gene sequence: CDR1 LGHNT, CDR2 FRNRAP. The CDR3 runs 18 residues. V dropped 0 bases and J dropped 6 bases, with 21 bases sitting between them. The DNA of the CDR3 is TGTGCTAGTGGTTTGGTATTGGGGGGGCCGGGTTTCTCTCAGCCCCAGCATTTT. Its translation is CASGLVLGGPGFSQPQHF. The full variable domain, rest sourced from reference TRBV12-5 and TRBJ1-5, is DARVTQTPRHKVTEMGQEVTMRCQPILGHNTVFWYRQTMMQGLELLAYFRNRAPLDDSGMPKDRFSAEMPDATLATLKIQPSEPRDSAVYFCASGLVLGGPGFSQPQHFGDGTRLSIL.

This clonotype has a handful of counts. This chain uses TRBV6-2 or TRBV6-3 with TRBJ2-1, with D hard to call. The length of the CDR3 is 13 residues. The germline gives CDR1 MNHEY, CDR2 SVGEGT. V gave up 8 bases and J gave up 3 bases, with 11 bases separating them. The CDR3 reads CASRPGNYNEQFF. The CDR3 nucleotides read TGTGCCAGCCGACCGGGCAACTACAATGAGCAGTTCTTC.